This T cell receptor beta chain was documented in a study of T cells in Graves' hyperthyroidism and ophthalmopathy. TCR beta CDR3 region amplification was performed from RNA transcripts. The primer set for the first-round RT-PCR of the TCR CDR3 was HTBI. Using its own MiXCR run on the multiplex PCR reads, TCRdb lists one record per CDR3 protein. This sample has 650,000 to 850,000 distinct CDR3 sequences; roughly a sixth occur once, and the top ten carry over 15%. Trimming pared 6 bases from V and 9 bases from J, leaving 21 bases between. This CDR3 has 15 residues. Germline V gene sequence: CDR1 MNHNS, CDR2 SASEGT.

This clonotype was sampled from a woman between 45 and 65 years old with Graves' hyperthyroidism that later progressed to Graves' ophthalmopathy. Input material: blood. V gene TRBV6-1 combines with J gene TRBJ1-5; no clear D gene. Here the CDR3 DNA reads TGTGCCAGCAGGGAGTTTGGGGTACCGGGTGGGCCCCAGCATTTT. Translated, it gives CASREFGVPGGPQHF.